This T cell receptor (beta chain) derives from a study of cytomegalovirus exposure and HLA in healthy donors. The PCR used 60 Vbeta and 13 Jbeta primers. Repertoires were generated with immunoSEQ multiplex PCR, while TCRdb's copy carries only in-frame clones and drops some. This table holds tens of thousands of clones, 72% found once. The CDR3 length is 16 residues. With 4 bases clipped from V and 2 bases from J, the junction kept 8 bases outside the gene matches. CDR1 is LGHNA, CDR2 YNFKEQ, per germline. The source is a woman in her thirties or forties in good health and CMV-seropositive. The V call is TRBV4-2, the J call TRBJ2-7, with TRBD1 matching 10 bases. The sequenced material came from PBMCs. CDR3 in DNA: TGTGCCAGCAGCCCTCTAGGACAGGGGGATACCTACGAGCAGTACTTC. This gives the protein CASSPLGQGDTYEQYF.